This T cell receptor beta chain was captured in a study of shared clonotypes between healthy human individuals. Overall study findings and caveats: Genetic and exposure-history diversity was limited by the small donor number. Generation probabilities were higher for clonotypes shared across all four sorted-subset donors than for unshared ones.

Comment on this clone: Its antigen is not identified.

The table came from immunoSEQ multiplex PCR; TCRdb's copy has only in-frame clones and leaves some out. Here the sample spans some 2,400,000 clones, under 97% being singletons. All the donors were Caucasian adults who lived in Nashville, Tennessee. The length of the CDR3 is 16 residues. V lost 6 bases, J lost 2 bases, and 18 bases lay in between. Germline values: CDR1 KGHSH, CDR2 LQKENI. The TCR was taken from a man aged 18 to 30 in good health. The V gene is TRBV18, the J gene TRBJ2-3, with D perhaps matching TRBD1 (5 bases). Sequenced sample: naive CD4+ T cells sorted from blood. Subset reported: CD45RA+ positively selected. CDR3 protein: CASSHGRARITDTQYF. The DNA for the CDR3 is TGTGCCAGCTCCCACGGCAGGGCTAGGATCACAGATACGCAGTATTTT.